The 26 T cell receptor beta chains reported below all come from one sample, sequenced in a study of breast tumors, draining lymph nodes, adjacent tissues. TCRdb used MiXCR to reprocess the multiplex PCR reads, holding one entry per CDR3 protein. The table includes 140,000 to 150,000 distinct CDR3 sequences, about 30% detected once. Breast cancer patients provided tissue from their axillary draining lymph nodes. The specimen was axillary lymph node tissue. These receptors all come from a female donor with breast cancer. Some clones in this sample may be carry-over from other donors' samples.

V is TRBV10-3 and J is TRBJ1-2, with 9 bases identical to TRBD1. The CDR3 consists of 18 residues. V dropped 0 bases and J dropped 4; count of bases not matched to a gene: 12. Germline-derived CDR1 and CDR2 are ENHRY and SYGVKD. CDR3: CAISESCASGTGIYGYTF. The CDR3 nucleotides read TGTGCCATCAGTGAGTCTTGCGCCAGCGGGACAGGGATCTATGGCTACACCTTC.

This clonotype has ten or more counts. The chain carries TRBV5-1 and TRBJ1-4; 8 bases map to TRBD1. The germline V gene encodes CDR1 SGHRS and CDR2 YFSETQ. The CDR3 extends over 16 amino acids. V gave up 4 bases and J gave up 8 bases; unmatched junction bases: 13. CDR3 sequence (DNA): TGCGCCAGCAGCCACCACGGGGGACAGGCGGGAGAAAAACTGTTTTTT. Residues: CASSHHGGQAGEKLFF.

This clonotype was seen at least ten times. One junction end does not reproduce the germline sequence, and a read error may be involved. The chain has TRBV7-9 and TRBJ1-2; a weak D match, TRBD1 (6 bases). The germline gives CDR1 SEHNR, CDR2 FQNEAQ (reference sequence). CDR3 length: 15 residues. The CDR3 nucleotides are TGTGCCAGCAGCTTAGGGGGACACGAGGGGGATGGCTACCCCTTC. It translates to CASSLGGHEGDGYPF. The whole variable domain, filled in from reference TRBV7-9 and TRBJ1-2, reads DTGVSQNPRHKITKRGQNVTFRCDPISEHNRLYWYRQTLGQGPEFLTYFQNEAQLEKSRLLSDRFSAERPKGSFSTLEIQRTEQGDSAMYLCASSLGGHEGDGYPFGSGTRLTVV.

This clonotype was observed a few times. V and J are TRBV6-6 and TRBJ1-1; 7 bases fit TRBD1. The CDR3 has 13 residues. The germline V gene has CDR1 MNHNY and CDR2 SVGAGI (reference sequence). V was pared by 5 bases and J by 11 bases, with 11 bases of the junction left unmatched. The CDR3 DNA follows: TGTGCCAGCAGTGAAGACGACAGGGCAAAGGCTTTCTTT. Translation: CASSEDDRAKAFF.

In the case of this clonotype: At one boundary the junction diverges from the germline segment, which might be a read error. The chain combines TRBV6-5 with TRBJ2-3; the match to TRBD2 covers 11 bases. CDR1 and CDR2 from the germline V gene are MNHEY and SVGAGI. The CDR3 is 16 amino acids. DNA of the CDR3: TGTACCAGCAGTCGGTTAGCGGGGGGGCTGGCAGATACGCAGTATTTT. It codes for CTSSRLAGGLADTQYF.

The V gene is TRBV10-2, the J gene TRBJ1-4; D is unclear. The V end was cut by 0 bases, the J end by 7 bases, with 9 bases between. Germline lookup yields CDR1 WSHSY and CDR2 SAAADI. This CDR3 has 14 residues. CDR3 amino acids: CASSESGRSEKLFF. For the CDR3, the DNA is TGCGCCAGCAGTGAGTCGGGGAGAAGTGAAAAACTGTTTTTT.

The rearrangement joins TRBV24-1 to TRBJ1-5; D ambiguous. The CDR3 has 12 amino acids. V was clipped by 5 bases and J by 6 bases, with 7 bases between them. CDR1 is KGHDR, CDR2 SFDVKD, per germline. Here the CDR3 DNA reads TGTGCCACCAGTGGGGGTGGTCAGCCCCAGCATTTT. Translating gives CATSGGGQPQHF.

This clonotype was seen repeatedly, ten times or more. The V gene is TRBV20-1, the J gene TRBJ2-7, with D maybe TRBD1 (6 bases). Germline CDR1 and CDR2: DFQATT and SNEGSKA (reference sequence). The length of the CDR3 is 12 residues. The V gene lost 4 bases and the J gene lost 2 bases, with 9 bases spanning the gap. Here the CDR3 reads CSAMSGAYEQYF. The CDR3 coding sequence is TGCAGTGCTATGTCAGGGGCCTACGAGCAGTACTTC.

This clonotype was observed at least ten times. The chain couples TRBV19 to TRBJ2-1; D may be TRBD2 (6 bases). Deletions cut 3 bases from V and 0 bases from J, with 9 bases between. This CDR3 is 15 amino acids long. The germline V gene encodes CDR1 LNHDA and CDR2 SQIVND (reference sequence). DNA of the CDR3: TGTGCCAGTAGTATCGGCGGGACCTCCTACAATGAGCAGTTCTTC. Amino acids: CASSIGGTSYNEQFF.

The rearrangement joins TRBV10-2 to TRBJ1-4; D possibly corresponds to TRBD1 (5 bases). V gave up 7 bases and J gave up 2 bases, with 11 bases separating them. The CDR3 is 14 residues long. Germline V gene data show CDR1 as WSHSY and CDR2 as SAAADI. This chain's CDR3 is CASTNGGTNEKLFF. For the CDR3, the DNA is TGCGCCAGCACCAACGGGGGGACTAATGAAAAACTGTTTTTT.

There are many counts of this clonotype. The gene calls are TRBV20-1 and TRBJ2-1, with TRBD2 matching 9 bases. Germline V gene sequence: CDR1 DFQATT, CDR2 SNEGSKA (reference sequence). This CDR3 is 14 amino acids long. V shed 7 bases, J shed 4 bases, and the junction held 8 bases outside the gene matches. The CDR3 bases are TGCAGTGGTCGCTCTAGCGGGGCTTACAATGAGCAGTTCTTC. This sequence encodes CSGRSSGAYNEQFF.

On this clonotype itself: Since the CDR3 does not end with the conserved phenylalanine or tryptophan, this likely comes from a read error. This sequence joins TRBV4-2 and TRBJ1-1; D perhaps matches TRBD1 (6 bases). There are 13 residues in the CDR3. Trimming removed 1 base from V and 6 bases from J, with 9 bases in between. The V gene's germline CDR1 is LGHNA and CDR2 YNFKEQ. The CDR3 region is CASSQAGEAEAFC. In nucleotides, the CDR3 is TGTGCCAGCAGCCAAGCAGGGGAGGCTGAAGCTTTCTGT.

This clonotype was observed at least ten times. The chain links TRBV7-3 to TRBJ2-3, with TRBD2 identical over 12 bases. V was pared by 4 bases and J by 5 bases, with 4 bases of the junction left unmatched. Per the germline V gene, CDR1 is SGHTA and CDR2 is FQGTGA. CDR3 length: 15 residues. DNA of the CDR3: TGTGCCAGCAGCTCATCGGGACTAGCGGGAGATACGCAGTATTTT. Translating gives CASSSSGLAGDTQYF.

V usage is TRBV6-1 and J usage is TRBJ2-7; 7 bases line up with TRBD2. The CDR3 extends over 13 amino acids. The germline V gene encodes CDR1 MNHNS and CDR2 SASEGT. The CDR3 bases are TGTGCCAGCATGGGGTTTAGGGGAGGGGAGCTGTACGTC. This sequence encodes CASMGFRGGELYV.

With regard to this clonotype: Likely a read error: the CDR3 ends without its conserved phenylalanine or tryptophan. The V gene is TRBV6-5, the J gene TRBJ1-6, with no clear D. This CDR3 comprises 16 residues. V lost 5 bases and J 6 bases, leaving 17 bases between the germline ends. Germline V gene lookup returns CDR1 MNHEY and CDR2 SVGAGI. The CDR3 bases are TGTGCCAGCAGTCCCGGGAGGGTGTCTGGTAATTCACCCCTCCACTCT. This gives the protein CASSPGRVSGNSPLHS.

This clonotype was counted many times. The chain employs TRBV7-2 and TRBJ2-2, with D perhaps assigned TRBD1 or TRBD2 (5 bases each). V lost 5 bases and J 3 bases, leaving 16 bases between the germline ends. CDR1 is SGHTA and CDR2 is FQGNSA in the germline V gene. This CDR3 region has 16 residues. The CDR3 bases are TGTGCCAGCAGCCCAAGTGGGGGTAGGGACACCGGGGAGCTGTTTTTT. Amino acids: CASSPSGGRDTGELFF.

The chain combines TRBV13 with TRBJ2-7; 9 bases map to TRBD1. Germline CDR1 PRHDT, CDR2 FYEKMQ (reference sequence). The length of the CDR3 is 15 residues. The V segment lost 4 bases and the J segment 6 bases; nucleotides outside the gene matches: 10. DNA for the CDR3: TGTGCCAGCAGCTCTCTTACCGGGACAGGGTGCGAGCAGTACGTC. As protein: CASSSLTGTGCEQYV.

The V call is TRBV2, the J call TRBJ2-7; TRBD2 matches 9 bases. V lost 4 bases and J lost 0; bases outside the gene matches: 7. CDR3 length: 16 amino acids. Germline values: CDR1 SNHLY, CDR2 FYNNEI. The CDR3 sequence is CASSGFLAGSSYEQYF. CDR3 sequence (DNA): TGTGCCAGCAGTGGGTTTCTAGCGGGAAGCTCCTACGAGCAGTACTTC. Combining the CDR3 with reference TRBV2 and TRBJ2-7 gives the whole variable domain EPEVTQTPSHQVTQMGQEVILRCVPISNHLYFYWYRQILGQKVEFLVSFYNNEISEKSEIFDDQFSVERPDGSNFTLKIRSTKLEDSAMYFCASSGFLAGSSYEQYFGPGTRLTVT.

This sequence joins TRBV28 and TRBJ1-2; no firm D call. The CDR3 covers 14 residues. V dropped 3 bases and J dropped 6 bases, with 14 bases sitting between them. The germline CDR1 and CDR2 sequences are MDHEN and SYDVKM. The CDR3 nucleotides are TGTGCCAGCAGTTTGGGTCGGGTCTGGGATGGCTACACCTTC. It is translated as CASSLGRVWDGYTF.

The table lists this clonotype with a few counts. The genes are TRBV28 and TRBJ2-7; D ambiguous. Trimming cost V 3 bases and J 4 bases, with 4 bases left between them. Germline-derived CDR1 and CDR2 are MDHEN and SYDVKM. CDR3 length: 11 residues. CDR3 amino acids: CASSFRYEQYF. The CDR3 DNA sequence: TGTGCCAGCAGTTTTAGATACGAGCAGTACTTC.

This clonotype was seen repeatedly, ten times or more. J is TRBJ2-7 and V is TRBV27; 10 nucleotides align to TRBD2. The CDR3 runs to 18 residues. The germline CDR1 and CDR2 sequences are MNHEY and SMNVEV (reference sequence). With 0 bases clipped from V and 3 bases from J, the junction kept 11 bases outside the gene matches. The CDR3 DNA sequence: TGTGCCAGCAGTTTATCTTTCCTAGCGGGGGCCCTGTACTACGAGCAGTACTTC. Translating it yields CASSLSFLAGALYYEQYF.

This clonotype was picked up many times. The V and J genes are TRBV3-1 and TRBJ1-5, with D uncertain. This CDR3 contains 13 residues. Trimming left V 5 bases short and J 6 bases short, with 11 bases between. CDR1 is LGHDT, CDR2 YNNKEL, per germline (reference sequence). For the CDR3, the DNA is TGTGCCAGCAGCGGCGATGTGGGTCAGCCCCAGCATTTT. It codes for CASSGDVGQPQHF.

This clonotype was recorded at least ten times. This chain uses TRBV3-1 with TRBJ1-2, with unresolved D. The length of the CDR3 is 15 residues. Germline CDR1 and CDR2: LGHDT and YNNKEL (reference sequence). With 0 bases removed from V and 4 bases from J, the gap between germline ends came to 12 bases. This CDR3 reads CASSQELTSLYGYTF. The DNA for the CDR3 is TGTGCCAGCAGCCAAGAACTAACAAGTCTCTATGGCTACACCTTC.

CDR3 residues: CASEDYGQSTDTQYF. CDR3 DNA: TGTGCCAGCGAGGATTACGGCCAGAGCACAGATACGCAGTATTTT. V usage is TRBV28 and J usage is TRBJ2-3; D is undetermined. Germline V CDR1 and CDR2: MDHEN, SYDVKM. The V end lost 8 bases, the J end lost 0 bases, and 15 bases lay between the germline ends. The CDR3 is 15 amino acids.

This clonotype was counted many times. The chain links TRBV10-3 to TRBJ2-5, with D possibly being TRBD1 (5 bases). This CDR3 contains 12 residues. The germline V gene encodes CDR1 ENHRY and CDR2 SYGVKD. Trimming stripped 8 bases from V and 3 bases from J, with 10 bases between. CDR3 DNA sequence: TGTGCCATCTCACAGGTTGAAGAGACCCAGTACTTC. Its translation: CAISQVEETQYF.

In this sample, this clonotype turned up a few times. The chain couples TRBV6-5 to TRBJ2-1, with 9 positions matching TRBD2. After removal of 5 bases from V and 4 bases from J, the junction contained 9 bases not matched to a gene. Germline V gene lookup returns CDR1 MNHEY and CDR2 SVGAGI. The CDR3 runs to 16 residues. The CDR3 bases are TGTGCCAGCAGTCCCCCCGGGACTAGCATATACAATGAGCAGTTCTTC. Translated, it gives CASSPPGTSIYNEQFF.